The 23 T cell receptor beta chains below were found in one sample sequenced in a study of T cell repertoires in cytomegalovirus infection. The antigens these receptors bind are not known. TCRdb re-called the reads with MiXCR, one entry per CDR3 protein. The data show about 57,000 distinct CDR3 sequences, 20% seen once. This specimen was CD8+ T cells from cultured PBMCs, taken from culture after CMV antigen stimulation. The receptors originated from a human donor in good health (CMV status not recorded). Some clones in this sample may be carry-over from other donors' samples.

The gene calls are TRBV7-8 and TRBJ1-6; no clear D gene. The germline V gene encodes CDR1 SGHVS and CDR2 FQNEAQ. Trimming shortened V by 6 bases and J by 7 bases, and 13 bases separated the two germline ends. The CDR3 spans 14 residues. The chain's CDR3 is CASRNEGFNSPLHF. CDR3 coding DNA: TGTGCCAGCAGGAACGAGGGATTCAATTCACCCCTCCACTTT.

This clonotype was observed once. This sequence joins TRBV6-5 and TRBJ2-1, with TRBD2 matching 7 bases. The V and J ends lost 2 bases and 4 bases, in that order; junction bases with no gene match: 5. This CDR3 has 15 residues. The germline V gene has CDR1 MNHEY and CDR2 SVGAGI. The CDR3 region has the DNA TGTGCCAGCAGTTACGGGGGGGAGGGGTACAATGAGCAGTTCTTC. It encodes CASSYGGEGYNEQFF.

The genes are TRBV7-9 and TRBJ1-5, with TRBD1 matching over 10 bases. Trimming took 1 base from V and 2 from J; bases not matched to a gene: 5. The germline gives CDR1 SEHNR, CDR2 FQNEAQ (reference sequence). The CDR3 runs 17 residues. CDR3 amino acids: CASSLGGDRGGNQPQHF. The CDR3 DNA is TGTGCCAGCAGCTTAGGAGGGGACAGGGGCGGCAATCAGCCCCAGCATTTT.

This chain connects TRBV7-8 to TRBJ2-3; no firm D call. CDR3 size: 16 residues. Trimming took off 1 base at V and 0 bases at J, with 11 bases between the two ends. Per germline, CDR1 SGHVS and CDR2 FQNEAQ. This CDR3 is CASSLGLEVSTDTQYF. The DNA for the CDR3 is TGTGCCAGCAGCTTAGGGTTAGAAGTGAGCACAGATACGCAGTATTTT.

This clonotype has a count of ten or more. The V gene is TRBV28, the J gene TRBJ2-1; 7 nucleotides agree with TRBD1. The CDR3 has 16 residues. Germline V CDR1 and CDR2: MDHEN, SYDVKM. The trim removed 5 bases at V and 3 bases at J, leaving 10 bases unmatched. The CDR3 sequence is CASSKLQGNNYNEQFF. The CDR3 coding sequence is TGTGCCAGCAGTAAACTACAGGGGAATAACTACAATGAGCAGTTCTTC.

This clonotype was observed a handful of times. The chain combines TRBV6-1 with TRBJ1-5; 8 nucleotides match TRBD1. The germline gives CDR1 MNHNS, CDR2 SASEGT. The junction had 6 bases not matched to a gene; V was cut back by 3 bases and J by 5 bases. The CDR3 has 15 amino acids. CDR3 DNA: TGTGCCAGCAGTGATGACAGGGGTGTCTATCAGCCCCAGCATTTT. As protein: CASSDDRGVYQPQHF.

This clonotype was observed a handful of times. The CDR3 sequence is CASSRARDDEAFF. Written as DNA, the CDR3 is TGTGCCAGCTCACGTGCCAGGGACGACGAAGCTTTCTTT. The chain carries TRBV18 and TRBJ1-1, with D possibly TRBD1 on 5 matching bases. CDR3 length equals 13 residues. Trimming left V 4 bases short and J 8 bases short, with 14 bases between. Germline CDR1 and CDR2: KGHSH and LQKENI.

The chain has TRBV7-6 and TRBJ1-4, with D tentatively TRBD1 (5 bases). Germline values: CDR1 SGHVS, CDR2 FNYEAQ. The ends were cut back, 5 bases at V and 1 base at J, with 11 bases in the middle. The CDR3 is 15 amino acids. The CDR3, as DNA: TGTGCCAGCAGCGTTTTCAGGGAAACTAATGAAAAACTGTTTTTT. Translation: CASSVFRETNEKLFF.

The chain uses TRBV4-1 and TRBJ2-7, with 9 bases identical to TRBD1. From germline, CDR1 is MGHRA and CDR2 YSYEKL. CDR3 length: 15 residues. The ends lost 6 bases at V and 0 bases at J; junction bases unmatched: 6. The CDR3 sequence is CASRYGQGSSYEQYF. As DNA, the CDR3 is TGCGCCAGCAGATACGGACAGGGGAGCTCCTACGAGCAGTACTTC.

The chain carries TRBV29-1 and TRBJ1-1; TRBD1 matches 7 bases. V dropped 6 bases and J dropped 7; count of bases not matched to a gene: 8. Germline V gene lookup returns CDR1 SQVTM and CDR2 ANQGSEA. CDR3 length: 12 amino acids. The CDR3 DNA reads as TGCAGCGTCCCGGACAGGTCAGGTGAAGCTTTCTTT. It encodes CSVPDRSGEAFF. Based on the CDR3 plus reference TRBV29-1 and TRBJ1-1, the full variable domain is SAVISQKPSRDICQRGTSLTIQCQVDSQVTMMFWYRQQPGQSLTLIATANQGSEATYESGFVIDKFPISRPNLTFSTLTVSNMSPEDSSIYLCSVPDRSGEAFFGQGTRLTVV.

The rearrangement joins TRBV4-1 to TRBJ2-7; D may match TRBD1 or TRBD2 (6 bases each). Per the germline V gene, CDR1 is MGHRA and CDR2 is YSYEKL. CDR3 size: 15 residues. V was trimmed by 5 bases and J by 3 bases, leaving 17 bases between them. CDR3 sequence reads: CASSEGGNSYYEQYF. CDR3 sequence (DNA): TGCGCCAGCAGCGAAGGGGGGAACTCATACTACGAGCAGTACTTC.

In this sample, this clonotype turned up a few times. The chain joins TRBV7-8 to TRBJ1-2; TRBD1 agrees at 9 bases. Germline CDR1 is SGHVS and CDR2 is FQNEAQ. The length of the CDR3 is 19 residues. With 5 bases clipped from V and 0 bases from J, the junction kept 16 bases outside the gene matches. The CDR3 region is CASSQSAGTGFYSNYGYTF. CDR3 bases: TGTGCCAGCAGCCAATCAGCCGGGACAGGGTTTTACTCTAACTATGGCTACACCTTC.

This clonotype was seen a handful of times. This chain links TRBV12-3 or TRBV12-4 with TRBJ1-1; unclear D gene. V was clipped by 8 bases and J by 0 bases, with 7 bases between them. The CDR3 runs 12 residues. The CDR3 sequence: CASSQLNTEAFF. Here the CDR3 DNA reads TGTGCCAGCTCCCAGCTGAACACTGAAGCTTTCTTT.

The V gene is TRBV4-3, the J gene TRBJ1-1; D ambiguous. CDR3 length: 15 residues. V was cut by 0 bases and J by 4 bases, with 12 bases left in between. Germline V gene sequence: CDR1 LGHNA, CDR2 YSLEER. The chain's CDR3 is CASSQDGVGATEAFF. The CDR3 coding sequence is TGCGCCAGCAGCCAAGACGGTGTGGGAGCCACTGAAGCTTTCTTT.

This clonotype has more than one count but fewer than ten. The chain carries TRBV4-1 and TRBJ1-6; D is ambiguous. V was trimmed by 4 bases and J by 4 bases, leaving 11 bases between them. Per the germline V gene, CDR1 is MGHRA and CDR2 is YSYEKL. This CDR3 contains 15 residues. The CDR3 region is CASSPVDSYNSPLHF. CDR3 nucleotide sequence: TGCGCCAGCAGCCCCGTGGACTCATATAATTCACCCCTCCACTTT.

This clonotype was seen more than once but under ten times. The chain has TRBV2 and TRBJ2-2; D is perhaps TRBD1 (5 bases). The germline V and J ends were trimmed by 8 bases and 6 bases, with 13 bases remaining between them. Per germline, CDR1 SNHLY and CDR2 FYNNEI. CDR3 length equals 13 residues. DNA for the CDR3: TGTGCCAGCGATTCCCTGGGGCCCGGGGAGCTGTTTTTT. Amino acids: CASDSLGPGELFF.

This clonotype showed up many times. The chain couples TRBV4-3 to TRBJ2-2; 12 nucleotides agree with TRBD2. The V segment lost 0 bases and the J segment 5 bases; nucleotides outside the gene matches: 4. This CDR3 has 17 residues. Germline V gives CDR1 LGHNA, CDR2 YSLEER. The CDR3 here is CASSQEGGLAGTGELFF. The CDR3 DNA reads as TGCGCCAGCAGCCAAGAAGGAGGACTAGCGGGAACCGGGGAGCTGTTTTTT.

This clonotype was seen only a few times. This chain uses TRBV7-3 with TRBJ1-5; D perhaps matches TRBD1 (5 bases). This CDR3 is 14 amino acids long. The V and J ends lost 5 bases and 4 bases respectively, with 12 bases between them. Germline loops: CDR1 SGHTA, CDR2 FQGTGA. The CDR3 protein is CASSPGVENQPQHF. The CDR3 DNA reads TGTGCCAGCAGCCCGGGGGTGGAAAATCAGCCCCAGCATTTT.

The V and J genes are TRBV15 and TRBJ2-3, with D unresolved. This CDR3 comprises 12 residues. Between the trimmed V and J ends, which lost 3 bases and 7 bases, there was a span of 8 bases. Germline V gene sequence: CDR1 LNHNV, CDR2 YYDKDF (reference sequence). The CDR3 reads CATSSSENTQYF. For the CDR3, the DNA is TGTGCCACCAGCAGCTCAGAGAATACGCAGTATTTT.

The chain has TRBV11-2 and TRBJ2-2; a possible D gene is TRBD2 (6 bases). The CDR3 extends over 16 amino acids. CDR1 SGHAT and CDR2 FQNNGV come from the germline V gene. Trimming left V 7 bases short and J 3 bases short, with 18 bases between. CDR3 residues: CASIPYPGEYTGELFF. The CDR3 DNA is TGTGCCAGCATCCCCTATCCGGGAGAATACACCGGGGAGCTGTTTTTT.

This clonotype showed up just a few times. This rearrangement joins TRBV7-2 to TRBJ1-2; 9 bases agree with TRBD1. The CDR3 loop spans 13 amino acids. Per germline, CDR1 SGHTA and CDR2 FQGNSA. V dropped 7 bases and J dropped 6; count of bases not matched to a gene: 6. CDR3 bases: TGTGCCAGCACCCCGACAGGGGGGAATGGCTACACCTTC. Its translation is CASTPTGGNGYTF.

This clonotype was seen a handful of times. This chain links TRBV7-3 with TRBJ2-1, with no clear D. There are 14 residues in the CDR3. V lost 0 bases, J lost 8 bases, and 11 bases lay in between. Looked up from germline, CDR1 is SGHTA and CDR2 is FQGTGA. The CDR3 DNA reads TGTGCCAGCAGCTTAACGCCGAGCAAAGATGAGCAGTTCTTC. Residues: CASSLTPSKDEQFF.

This clonotype was counted only a few times. The chain joins TRBV6-1 to TRBJ2-7, with TRBD1 matching over 9 bases. The CDR3 totals 16 residues. Germline trimming cut 7 bases from V and 5 bases from J; bases unmatched to any gene: 15. Per the germline V gene, CDR1 is MNHNS and CDR2 is SASEGT. The CDR3: CASISEPGTGSHEQYF. The CDR3 nucleotides read TGTGCCAGCATTAGCGAGCCCGGGACAGGGTCCCACGAGCAGTACTTC.